The present T cell receptor beta chain was sequenced within a study of blood T cell repertoires in COVID-19 (dated by TCRdb to 2020 to 2021). General notes on the study: The collaborator samples originated in the United States, Italy and Spain and spanned the acute and convalescent phases of COVID-19. The repertoires were made available in a free public database intended to serve as a resource for research on the immune response to SARS-CoV-2. HLA class I and class II types, where available, came from metadata supplied by the sample provider rather than from assay-based typing. Subjects who had been exposed to COVID-19, were actively infected with it, or had recovered from it provided the deeply sampled blood TCRbeta repertoires that made up the dataset. Samples were obtained from the ongoing ImmuneRACE study (first 160 participants) and from 1,000 to 1,500 subjects provided by 6 global collaborators. The prospective study material was composed of cDNA or gDNA derived from T cells, B-cell-depleted T cells, or PBMCs. Sample metadata almost always included a de-identified subject ID, COVID-19 status, age in years and sex. Beyond this particular receptor, the publication reports: How much clinical and demographic metadata was included differed by source and by participant, and the metadata was provided uncurated.

V and J are trimmed by 0 bases and 0 bases, and the gene matches miss 6 bases of the junction. Based on the germline V gene (reference sequence), the CDR1 and CDR2 sequences are GTSNPN and SVGIG. The cysteine opens and the phenylalanine closes a CDR3 of 16 amino acids. Only the CDR3 DNA stays, 48 bases, in frame from base 1. Participants in the prospective study were enrolled through a virtual design, were aged about 18 to 90 years, and lived in 24 United States geographic areas. In the prospective study, participants were assigned to cohorts based on the clinical history participants reported in a screening survey and a study questionnaire. Exposed participants were defined as having been in contact with someone with a PCR-confirmed or clinician-diagnosed COVID-19 case within 2 weeks of study entry. Each participant in the prospective study had whole blood, serum and a nasopharyngeal or oropharyngeal swab collected by mobile phlebotomists. Participants in the prospective study had the option to provide additional blood draws and questionnaires over a roughly 2-month period. Prospective study blood samples were shipped either frozen or at room temperature before DNA extraction.

Of note for this clone: It lacks a known antigen. Per-base quality was not reported, and no clone a single base away is much larger than it.

TCRbeta CDR3 regions were amplified from genomic DNA by means of the immunoSEQ Assay, a bias-controlled multiplex PCR. On the study's bioinformatics: The number of nucleated cells in each sample was estimated from the amplification of reference gene primers within the assay. Sequence reads were collapsed and filtered to measure the absolute abundance of every unique TCRbeta CDR3 rearrangement. For each sample, productive Simpson clonality was calculated by taking the square root of Simpson's diversity index across productive rearrangements. What TCRdb holds here is the immuneACCESS table cut down to in-frame rearrangements. Part of the clones is not present; checked against another copy, under half of the missing clones reflect an unresolved V gene, and the others are unexplained. For V, J and clone size, that table is used; D and trimming come from the DNA. The table for this sample lists approximately 220,000 clones; roughly 80% of them were counted only once. 4.8% of the sample rests with the top ten.

The source material was PBMCs or T cells enriched from blood (not recorded which). The receptor chain draws on TRBV30 and TRBJ1-1; TRBD1 matches 8 bases in the middle. This receptor was obtained from a woman aged 45-65 years who had been exposed to COVID-19. At the DNA level, the sequence is TGTGCCTGGAGTGTAAGGGCAGGGGGCATGAACACTGAAGCTTTCTTT. Its protein reads: CAWSVRAGGMNTEAFF. When the CDR3 is completed using the reference TRBV30 and TRBJ1-1 genes on either side, the full variable domain is SQTIHQWPATLVQPVGSPLSLECTVEGTSNPNLYWYRQAAGRGLQLLFYSVGIGQISSEVPQNLSASRPQDRQFILSSKKLLLSDSGFYLCAWSVRAGGMNTEAFFGQGTRLTVV.